Listed here are 27 T cell receptor beta chains from one sample, sequenced in a study of cytomegalovirus exposure and HLA in healthy donors. The PCR contained 60 Vbeta and 13 Jbeta primers. Produced via immunoSEQ multiplex PCR; TCRdb's table is partial and in-frame only. The sample lists 50,000 or so clones, around 79% seen once, with more than 2.5% in the top ten. Specimen: PBMCs. Source of these receptors: a female donor in good health and CMV-seronegative.

The gene calls are TRBV5-1 and TRBJ1-4; D uncertain. In germline, CDR1 is SGHRS, CDR2 YFSETQ. The CDR3 is 17 amino acids. Trimming stripped 0 bases from V and 6 bases from J, with 18 bases between. The chain's CDR3 is CASSLVPSRARDEKLFF. The CDR3 nucleotides are TGCGCCAGCAGCTTGGTCCCCAGTCGAGCGAGGGATGAAAAACTGTTTTTT.

The chain links TRBV19 to TRBJ1-2; D is undetermined. V was cut by 0 bases and J by 2 bases, with 10 bases left in between. The germline V gene has CDR1 LNHDA and CDR2 SQIVND (reference sequence). CDR3 length equals 15 residues. The CDR3 DNA sequence: TGTGCCAGTAGTATAGATTCGCGGTGGAACTATGGCTACACCTTC. Protein product: CASSIDSRWNYGYTF.

The rearrangement joins TRBV5-5 to TRBJ2-3; D may be TRBD1 (6 bases). This CDR3 is built from 18 residues. Germline values: CDR1 SGHKS, CDR2 YYEKEE (reference sequence). V lost 6 bases and J 0 bases, leaving 23 bases between the germline ends. CDR3 bases: TGTGCCAGCATCCAGGGGACGACAGGACCCTCTAGCACAGATACGCAGTATTTT. This gives the protein CASIQGTTGPSSTDTQYF.

The gene calls are TRBV6-6 and TRBJ2-7, with TRBD1 matching over 8 bases. Germline-derived CDR1 and CDR2 are MNHNY and SVGAGI (reference sequence). The V gene end was trimmed by 8 bases and the J gene end by 3 bases; junction bases not matched to a gene: 6. The CDR3 covers 13 residues. CDR3 sequence: CASRGRGLYEQYF. CDR3 sequence (DNA): TGTGCCAGCCGCGGCAGGGGGCTCTACGAGCAGTACTTC.

The chain joins TRBV4-2 to TRBJ2-5; TRBD2 matches at 13 bases. Germline CDR1 LGHNA, CDR2 YNFKEQ. CDR3 length equals 16 residues. Trimming removed 3 bases from V and 3 bases from J; junction bases left unmatched: 4. The CDR3 nucleotides read TGTGCCAGCAGCCAGACCGGGACTAGCGGGGAAGAGACCCAGTACTTC. It yields the protein CASSQTGTSGEETQYF.

This clone is a singleton in its sample. The CDR3 here is CASSQDEASDTQYF. The CDR3 DNA is TGCGCCAGCAGCCAAGATGAGGCCTCAGATACGCAGTATTTT. The V gene is TRBV4-1, the J gene TRBJ2-3; no clear D gene. The CDR3 has 14 residues. V was clipped by 0 bases and J by 4 bases, with 8 bases between them. Germline V gene lookup returns CDR1 MGHRA and CDR2 YSYEKL.

This clone was observed a single time. V is TRBV6-1 and J is TRBJ2-1; 7 bases agree with TRBD1. CDR1 and CDR2 (germline): MNHNS, SASEGT. The CDR3 has 15 amino acids. Unmatched junction bases numbered 8, after V lost 5 bases and J lost 4 bases. The CDR3, as DNA: TGTGCCAGCAGTAGGGACAGTTGGTCATACAATGAGCAGTTCTTC. Amino acids: CASSRDSWSYNEQFF.

The gene calls are TRBV5-4 and TRBJ2-7; TRBD2 is a possible D gene (5 bases). The V and J ends lost 4 bases and 0 bases respectively, with 8 bases between them. In germline, CDR1 is SGHNT, CDR2 YYREEE (reference sequence). This CDR3 region has 13 residues. The CDR3 is CASSPRDSYEQYF. CDR3 bases: TGTGCCAGCAGCCCCCGGGACTCCTACGAGCAGTACTTC. Combining the CDR3 with reference TRBV5-4 and TRBJ2-7 gives the whole variable domain ETGVTQSPTHLIKTRGQQVTLRCSSQSGHNTVSWYQQALGQGPQFIFQYYREEENGRGNFPPRFSGLQFPNYSSELNVNALELDDSALYLCASSPRDSYEQYFGPGTRLTVT.

J is TRBJ2-7 and V is TRBV2; D call uncertain. Trimming removed 3 bases at V and 0 bases at J, with 9 bases between. CDR1 is SNHLY, CDR2 FYNNEI, per germline. This CDR3 has 14 residues. The CDR3 region is CASSEIAGSYEQYF. CDR3 nucleotides: TGTGCCAGCAGTGAGATAGCCGGCTCCTACGAGCAGTACTTC.

The chain is built from TRBV18 and TRBJ1-1; 9 nucleotides line up with TRBD1. Trimming removed 6 bases from V and 1 base from J; junction bases left unmatched: 6. The CDR3 loop spans 15 amino acids. The germline CDR1 and CDR2 sequences are KGHSH and LQKENI. CDR3 bases: TGTGCCAGCTCCCGACAGGGGGGTGGGAACACTGAAGCTTTCTTT. Residues: CASSRQGGGNTEAFF.

The chain combines TRBV7-9 with TRBJ2-3, with D unresolved. Germline CDR1 reads SEHNR; CDR2 reads FQNEAQ (reference sequence). V gave up 1 base and J gave up 0 bases, with 8 bases separating them. The CDR3 totals 15 residues. CDR3 amino acids: CASSLGGISTDTQYF. In nucleotides, the CDR3 is TGTGCCAGCAGCTTAGGCGGCATTAGCACAGATACGCAGTATTTT.

The CDR3 spells CASSLAGRTVNEQYF. The CDR3 DNA sequence: TGCGCCAGCAGCTTGGCGGGGCGGACAGTGAACGAGCAGTACTTC. J is TRBJ2-7 and V is TRBV5-1; D may be TRBD1 (6 bases). CDR1 is SGHRS, CDR2 YFSETQ, per germline. Trimming removed 0 bases at V and 5 bases at J, with 15 bases between. The CDR3 consists of 15 residues.

The rearrangement uses TRBV10-3 and TRBJ2-7; maybe TRBD1 (6 bases). CDR1 ENHRY and CDR2 SYGVKD come from the germline V gene. Trimming shortened V by 3 bases and J by 2 bases, and 11 bases separated the two germline ends. CDR3 length: 14 residues. The CDR3 DNA reads TGTGCCATCAGTGACTACAGGGACACCTACGAGCAGTACTTC. It encodes CAISDYRDTYEQYF.

This chain joins TRBV4-1 and TRBJ1-3, with D perhaps matching TRBD1 (6 bases). Trimming removed 0 bases from V and 2 bases from J, with 8 bases in between. Germline CDR1 and CDR2: MGHRA and YSYEKL. The CDR3 spans 15 residues. The CDR3 spells CASSQDRDTGNTIYF. DNA of the CDR3: TGCGCCAGCAGCCAAGACCGGGACACTGGAAACACCATATATTTT.

The J gene is TRBJ2-7, the V gene TRBV5-5, with D possibly being TRBD1 (6 bases). The germline V gene has CDR1 SGHKS and CDR2 YYEKEE (reference sequence). V lost 0 bases and J lost 3, with 25 bases in between. The CDR3 loop spans 19 amino acids. CDR3 loop: CASSLEQGISRRSVYEQYF. CDR3 coding DNA: TGTGCCAGCAGCTTGGAACAGGGTATTTCCCGCAGGTCGGTCTACGAGCAGTACTTC.

This chain links TRBV4-1 with TRBJ2-5; tentatively, D is TRBD1 (5 bases). V lost 3 bases and J 0 bases, leaving 11 bases between the germline ends. There are 15 residues in the CDR3. Germline loops: CDR1 MGHRA, CDR2 YSYEKL. This CDR3 is CASSHGALNQETQYF. In DNA, the CDR3 is TGCGCCAGCAGCCATGGGGCCTTGAACCAAGAGACCCAGTACTTC.

This chain connects TRBV19 to TRBJ2-1, with no clear D. Germline-derived CDR1 and CDR2 are LNHDA and SQIVND (reference sequence). The CDR3 sequence is 16 residues long. V gave up 9 bases and J gave up 0 bases, with 18 bases separating them. The CDR3 protein is CASAWALIGSYNEQFF. CDR3 DNA sequence: TGTGCCAGCGCGTGGGCGTTGATCGGCTCCTACAATGAGCAGTTCTTC.

The J gene is TRBJ1-1, the V gene TRBV6-1; no reliable D call. V shed 2 bases and J shed 0 bases, with 7 bases lying between them. The CDR3 runs to 14 residues. Germline V lookup: CDR1 MNHNS, CDR2 SASEGT. The CDR3 bases are TGTGCCAGCAGTGAAAACAGCCTGAACACTGAAGCTTTCTTT. This gives the protein CASSENSLNTEAFF.

The chain couples TRBV2 to TRBJ1-5; 7 nucleotides line up with TRBD1. Germline trimming cut 8 bases from V and 1 base from J; bases unmatched to any gene: 5. The CDR3 has 14 amino acids. Per the germline V gene, CDR1 is SNHLY and CDR2 is FYNNEI. The CDR3 protein is CASHPGQSNQPQHF. The CDR3 bases are TGTGCCAGCCACCCGGGACAGAGCAATCAGCCCCAGCATTTT. Combining the CDR3 with reference TRBV2 and TRBJ1-5 gives the whole variable domain EPEVTQTPSHQVTQMGQEVILRCVPISNHLYFYWYRQILGQKVEFLVSFYNNEISEKSEIFDDQFSVERPDGSNFTLKIRSTKLEDSAMYFCASHPGQSNQPQHFGDGTRLSIL.

Points on this clone: The junction and the germline gene differ at one end; a read error may be behind it. The rearrangement uses TRBV5-1 and TRBJ1-2; 7 bases align to TRBD1. This CDR3 has 13 residues. Germline V lookup: CDR1 SGHRS, CDR2 YFSETQ. The CDR3 nucleotides are TGCGTCAGCAGCCCGGGACAGCGGGAGGACTACACCTTC. It encodes CVSSPGQREDYTF.

The chain joins TRBV27 to TRBJ2-5; TRBD1 matches 11 bases. Germline CDR1 MNHEY, CDR2 SMNVEV (reference sequence). There are 14 residues in the CDR3. V trimming: 5 bases; J trimming: 5 bases; junction bases outside the gene matches: 4. The CDR3 spells CASSPGTGGETQYF. The CDR3, as DNA: TGTGCCAGCAGTCCAGGGACAGGGGGGGAGACCCAGTACTTC.

The chain links TRBV21-1 to TRBJ1-5; the table gives TRBD1 as D, unverified against the DNA. TRBV21-1 is a pseudogene. The CDR3 is 16 residues long. CDR3 protein: CATLISTTGFNQPQHF. The CDR3 DNA sequence: TGTGCCACATTGATATCGACGACAGGTTTCAATCAGCCCCAGCATTTT.

The V call is TRBV10-3, the J call TRBJ1-5, with D possibly being TRBD1 (5 bases). The CDR3 runs 16 residues. Deletions cut 3 bases from V and 3 bases from J, with 15 bases between. The germline V gene has CDR1 ENHRY and CDR2 SYGVKD. CDR3 sequence (DNA): TGTGCCATCAGTGAATCTGCTGGGACTAACAATCAGCCCCAGCATTTT. The encoded protein is CAISESAGTNNQPQHF.

This chain connects TRBV23-1 to TRBJ2-2; 9 bases match TRBD2. TRBV23-1 is marked as an open reading frame, function uncertain. This CDR3 is built from 23 residues. The V and J ends lost 6 bases and 0 bases, in that order; junction bases with no gene match: 26. The CDR3 region is CASSPTGLTGTSLLIPNTGELFF. The CDR3 DNA reads TGCGCCAGCAGCCCTACCGGCCTGACCGGGACTAGCCTCCTAATACCGAACACCGGGGAGCTGTTTTTT.

The chain links TRBV28 to TRBJ1-1, with 8 bases matching TRBD1. Trimming removed 8 bases from V and 6 bases from J; junction bases left unmatched: 14. The CDR3 is made up of 15 amino acids. The V gene's germline CDR1 is MDHEN and CDR2 SYDVKM. The CDR3 bases are TGTGCCAGCCATCCGACAACGGACAGGGCAGCTGAAGCTTTCTTT. Translated, it gives CASHPTTDRAAEAFF.

The chain couples TRBV11-2 to TRBJ1-1; 8 nucleotides match TRBD1. The CDR3 sequence is 16 residues long. Germline values: CDR1 SGHAT, CDR2 FQNNGV. With 4 bases clipped from V and 5 bases from J, the junction kept 12 bases outside the gene matches. CDR3: CASSSGGDYRQTEAFF. The CDR3 region has the DNA TGTGCCAGCAGCTCAGGGGGCGACTATCGTCAAACTGAAGCTTTCTTT. Full variable domain (rest looked up from reference TRBV11-2 and TRBJ1-1): EAGVAQSPRYKIIEKRQSVAFWCNPISGHATLYWYQQILGQGPKLLIQFQNNGVVDDSQLPKDRFSAERLKGVDSTLKIQPAKLEDSAVYLCASSSGGDYRQTEAFFGQGTRLTVV.

V usage is TRBV7-9 and J usage is TRBJ2-1; TRBD2 agrees at 8 bases. The CDR3 length is 15 residues. Losses at the gene ends were 2 bases for V and 8 bases for J; bases not matched to a gene: 8. Per germline, CDR1 SEHNR and CDR2 FQNEAQ (reference sequence). The CDR3 DNA follows: TGTGCCAGCAGCTTACTTTCGGGGGGGCCCTATGAGCAGTTCTTC. The encoded protein is CASSLLSGGPYEQFF.